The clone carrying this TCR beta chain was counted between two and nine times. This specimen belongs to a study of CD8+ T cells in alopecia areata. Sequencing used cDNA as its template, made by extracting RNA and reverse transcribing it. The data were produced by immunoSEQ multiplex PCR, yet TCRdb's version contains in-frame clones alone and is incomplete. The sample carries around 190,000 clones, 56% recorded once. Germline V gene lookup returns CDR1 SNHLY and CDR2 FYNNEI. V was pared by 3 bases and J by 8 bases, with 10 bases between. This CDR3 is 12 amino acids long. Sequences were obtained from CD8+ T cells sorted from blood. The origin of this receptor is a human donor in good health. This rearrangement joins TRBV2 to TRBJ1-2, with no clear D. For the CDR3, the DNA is TGTGCCAGCAGTGACCCAGTCATCGGCTACACCTTC. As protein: CASSDPVIGYTF.